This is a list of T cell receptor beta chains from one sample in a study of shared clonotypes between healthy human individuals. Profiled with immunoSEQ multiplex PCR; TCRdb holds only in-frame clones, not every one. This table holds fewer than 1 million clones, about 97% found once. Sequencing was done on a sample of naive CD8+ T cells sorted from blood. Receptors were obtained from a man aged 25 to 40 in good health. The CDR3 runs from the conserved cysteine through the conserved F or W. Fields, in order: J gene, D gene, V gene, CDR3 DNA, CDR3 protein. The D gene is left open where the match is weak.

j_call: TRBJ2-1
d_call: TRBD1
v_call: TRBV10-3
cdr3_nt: TGTGCCATCAGAGGGGACAGTTACGCTGACAATGAGCAGTTCTTC
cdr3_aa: CAIRGDSYADNEQFF

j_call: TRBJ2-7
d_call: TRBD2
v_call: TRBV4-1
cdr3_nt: TGCGCCAGCAGCCAAGCCGTAGCGGGAGGGTACGAGCAGTACTTC
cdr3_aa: CASSQAVAGGYEQYF

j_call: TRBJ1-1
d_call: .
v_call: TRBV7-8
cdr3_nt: TGTGCCAGCAGCCCACGGGAGGGTCAAGCTGAAGCTTTCTTT
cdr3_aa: CASSPREGQAEAFF

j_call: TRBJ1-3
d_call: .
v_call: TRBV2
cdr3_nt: TGTGCCAGCAGTGGAGTTATCTACTCTGGAAACACCATATATTTT
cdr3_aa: CASSGVIYSGNTIYF

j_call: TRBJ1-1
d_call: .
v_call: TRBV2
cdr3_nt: TGTGCCAGCAGTGAAGACAGACTCGAAGCTTTCTTT
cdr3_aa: CASSEDRLEAFF

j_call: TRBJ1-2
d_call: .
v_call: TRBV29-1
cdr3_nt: TGCAGCGTTGAAGGTACCGGGGGCGAATTGGAAGGCTATGGCTACACCTTC
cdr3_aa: CSVEGTGGELEGYGYTF

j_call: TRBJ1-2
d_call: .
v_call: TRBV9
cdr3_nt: TGTGCCAGCAGCTCAGAGCCCGGAGGGGGCTATGGCTACACCTTC
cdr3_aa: CASSSEPGGGYGYTF

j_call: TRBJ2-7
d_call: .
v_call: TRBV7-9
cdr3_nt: TGTGCCAGCAGCCCACCGACAGACTACGAGCAGTACTTC
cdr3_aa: CASSPPTDYEQYF

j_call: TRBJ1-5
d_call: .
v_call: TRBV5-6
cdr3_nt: TGTGCGTCTTGCAGGGACAATCAGCCCCAGCATTTT
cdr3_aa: CASCRDNQPQHF

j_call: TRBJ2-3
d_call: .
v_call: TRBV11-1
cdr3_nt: TGTGCCAGCAGCTTAGTGGACAGTTACACAGATACGCAGTATTTT
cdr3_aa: CASSLVDSYTDTQYF

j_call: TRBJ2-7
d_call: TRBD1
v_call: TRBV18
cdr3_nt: TGTGCCAGCTCAGAAGGATACGGAGCGGACAGGGGCGAGCAGTACTTC
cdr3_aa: CASSEGYGADRGEQYF

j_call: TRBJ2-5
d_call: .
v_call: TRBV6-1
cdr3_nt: TGTGCCAGCAGTGAAGCGAACAGGGTACGGGAGACCCAGTACTTC
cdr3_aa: CASSEANRVRETQYF

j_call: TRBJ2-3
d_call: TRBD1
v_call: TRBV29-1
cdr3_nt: TGCAGCGTTGAAGAGTCGGACAGGGTGGATCCCGAGGATACGCAGTATTTT
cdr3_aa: CSVEESDRVDPEDTQYF